One sample yielded the 8 T cell receptor beta chains listed below, sequenced in a study of blood T cell repertoires in COVID-19. The protocol was immunoSEQ multiplex PCR, while the TCRdb copy is restricted to in-frame clones and leaves out a portion. The sample holds roughly 120,000 clones; 90% are singletons and the top ten take roughly 2%. Sequencing input: peripheral blood. These receptors all stem from a human donor with active COVID-19. The donor label of this sample is uncertain.

This chain uses TRBV7-9 with TRBJ2-7, with TRBD1 as a possible D gene (6 bases). This CDR3 has 14 amino acids. The germline CDR1 and CDR2 sequences are SEHNR and FQNEAQ (reference sequence). V was pared by 1 base and J by 9 bases, with 16 bases between. The CDR3 protein is CASSLVPEQGGQYF. DNA of the CDR3: TGTGCCAGCAGCTTAGTTCCGGAACAGGGTGGGCAGTACTTC.

The count of this clone is one. The chain combines TRBV6-5 with TRBJ2-3, with D perhaps matching TRBD2 (6 bases). CDR3 length equals 16 residues. V was shortened by 4 bases and J by 3 bases, with 17 bases between the two germline ends. CDR1 is MNHEY, CDR2 SVGAGI, per germline. CDR3: CASSSRGTPWTDTQYF. The CDR3 nucleotides are TGTGCCAGCAGTTCCCGGGGGACTCCCTGGACAGATACGCAGTATTTT.

In its sample, this clone was seen once. CDR3 sequence: CASSILAGGTDTQYF. CDR3 DNA: TGTGCCAGTAGTATTCTAGCGGGGGGCACAGATACGCAGTATTTT. V usage is TRBV19 and J usage is TRBJ2-3; 10 nucleotides match TRBD2. J was trimmed by 1 base and V by 3 bases; bases with no gene match: 1. The CDR3 length is 15 residues. The V gene's germline CDR1 is LNHDA and CDR2 SQIVND (reference sequence).

The gene calls are TRBV6-5 and TRBJ1-5, with 11 bases matching TRBD1. The CDR3 loop spans 16 amino acids. CDR1 is MNHEY and CDR2 is SVGAGI in the germline V gene. V lost 4 bases, J lost 0 bases, and 2 bases stayed unmatched. The CDR3, as DNA: TGTGCCAGCAGTTGGACAGGGGGCTATAGCAATCAGCCCCAGCATTTT. Translation gives CASSWTGGYSNQPQHF.

The chain combines TRBV6-2 or TRBV6-3 with TRBJ2-3; 8 nucleotides line up with TRBD2. The CDR3 consists of 15 residues. The germline gives CDR1 MNHEY, CDR2 SVGEGT. Germline trimming cut 6 bases from V and 5 bases from J; bases unmatched to any gene: 10. This CDR3 reads CASSRPGGALDTQYF. As DNA, the CDR3 is TGTGCCAGCAGCCGGCCCGGGGGGGCCCTAGATACGCAGTATTTT.

The gene calls are TRBV6-6 and TRBJ2-5, with 7 bases matching TRBD2. J gave up 1 base and V 0 bases, and 5 bases lay outside the gene matches. This CDR3 region has 16 residues. Germline V gene sequence: CDR1 MNHNY, CDR2 SVGAGI (reference sequence). The CDR3 DNA reads TGTGCCAGCAGTTACTCAGCTCGGACTAGCCAAGAGACCCAGTACTTC. This encodes CASSYSARTSQETQYF.

The chain couples TRBV5-6 to TRBJ2-3; TRBD2 aligns across 10 bases. V lost 0 bases and J lost 0; bases outside the gene matches: 10. This CDR3 is 19 amino acids long. Germline CDR1 SGHDT, CDR2 YYEEEE. The chain's CDR3 is CASSLVEASGGLSTDTQYF. DNA for the CDR3: TGTGCCAGCAGCTTGGTTGAAGCTAGCGGGGGCCTAAGCACAGATACGCAGTATTTT.

This chain uses TRBV10-3 with TRBJ2-3; D gene uncertain. V was pared by 5 bases and J by 6 bases, with 9 bases between. There are 12 residues in the CDR3. The germline V gene has CDR1 ENHRY and CDR2 SYGVKD. CDR3 sequence: CAISRTGDTQYF. The CDR3 nucleotides read TGTGCCATCAGTCGAACCGGTGATACGCAGTATTTT.